Each of the 12 T cell receptor beta chains below was sequenced from the same sample in a study of T-cell memory formation after mild COVID-19. TCRdb re-called the 5' RACE reads through MiXCR, storing one row per CDR3 protein. The sample lists 140,000 or so distinct CDR3 sequences; roughly 6.2% were seen once. The sequenced sample was PBMCs or a T cell subset sorted from them (not recorded which). These receptor sequences come from an adult woman who had mild COVID-19 (a few samples of this study predate the infection). Cell type and time point are not known.

The chain employs TRBV25-1 and TRBJ2-7; D tentatively fits TRBD1 or TRBD2 (6 bases each). Trimming pared 6 bases from V and 2 bases from J, leaving 14 bases between. The length of the CDR3 is 14 residues. Germline V gene lookup returns CDR1 MGHDK and CDR2 SYGVNS. CDR3 bases: TGTGCCAGCAGCCTCCCCGGGGGCCCCTACGAGCAGTACTTC. It codes for CASSLPGGPYEQYF.

The J gene is TRBJ2-1, the V gene TRBV12-3 or TRBV12-4; D is perhaps TRBD1 (5 bases). The CDR3 runs 14 residues. The V end lost 4 bases, the J end lost 3 bases, and 10 bases lay between the germline ends. CDR3 sequence: CASSSRQGYNEQFF. Here the CDR3 DNA reads TGTGCCAGCAGTTCGCGGCAGGGCTACAATGAGCAGTTCTTC.

This sequence joins TRBV7-8 and TRBJ2-3; no firm D call. The CDR3 is 18 residues long. In germline, CDR1 is SGHVS, CDR2 FQNEAQ. V was shortened by 5 bases and J by 0 bases, with 21 bases between the two germline ends. CDR3 bases: TGTGCCAGCAGCCTCAACCTACGGAGAGGAGCAAGCACAGATACGCAGTATTTT. Protein: CASSLNLRRGASTDTQYF.

This clonotype was observed many times. The chain couples TRBV5-1 to TRBJ2-1; D is unclear. The CDR3 loop spans 16 amino acids. Trimming pared 0 bases from V and 0 bases from J, leaving 10 bases between. Germline values: CDR1 SGHRS, CDR2 YFSETQ. The CDR3 nucleotides are TGCGCCAGCAGCTTGGTTATAGTGAGCTCCTACAATGAGCAGTTCTTC. Amino acid sequence: CASSLVIVSSYNEQFF.

This clonotype was picked up many times. J is TRBJ2-3 and V is TRBV5-5, with no clear D. The CDR3 contains 12 residues. Trimming took 0 bases from V and 7 from J, leaving 6 bases between them. Per germline, CDR1 SGHKS and CDR2 YYEKEE (reference sequence). CDR3 bases: TGTGCCAGCAGCTTGGGTCCAAATACGCAGTATTTT. Encoded protein: CASSLGPNTQYF.

A few counts support this clonotype. CDR3 sequence reads: CASSRGRGGMNEQFF. CDR3 coding DNA: TGTGCCAGTAGTCGCGGGAGGGGTGGTATGAATGAGCAGTTCTTC. V and J are TRBV19 and TRBJ2-1, with 9 bases lining up with TRBD2. Germline V gene sequence: CDR1 LNHDA, CDR2 SQIVND (reference sequence). CDR3 length: 15 amino acids. After removal of 5 bases from V and 7 bases from J, the junction contained 9 bases not matched to a gene.

This sequence joins TRBV30 and TRBJ2-1; the match to TRBD1 covers 7 bases. After removal of 8 bases from V and 9 bases from J, the junction contained 7 bases not matched to a gene. Per the germline V gene, CDR1 is GTSNPN and CDR2 is SVGIG (reference sequence). This CDR3 comprises 11 residues. The CDR3 nucleotides are TGTGCCGGGGGACAGTGGATTGAGCAGTTCTTC. Amino acids: CAGGQWIEQFF.

This clonotype was seen more than once but under ten times. This chain links TRBV5-1 with TRBJ2-3; 11 nucleotides match TRBD1. The CDR3 covers 14 residues. Per the germline V gene, CDR1 is SGHRS and CDR2 is YFSETQ. V shed 5 bases, J shed 5 bases, and the junction held 4 bases outside the gene matches. CDR3 DNA sequence: TGCGCCAGCAGGTCGGACAGGGGGCGAGATACGCAGTATTTT. Protein: CASRSDRGRDTQYF.

Only one count was recorded for this clonotype. The gene calls are TRBV5-1 and TRBJ2-5; 7 positions match TRBD2. The CDR3 is made up of 17 amino acids. Per germline, CDR1 SGHRS and CDR2 YFSETQ. V lost 1 base to trimming and J lost 3 bases; unmatched junction nucleotides: 12. The CDR3 DNA is TGCGCCAGCAGCTTGTGGGGGTCGGCTAGCGGAAAAGAGACCCAGTACTTC. Translated, it gives CASSLWGSASGKETQYF.

This clonotype has a count of ten or more. V is TRBV5-1 and J is TRBJ2-3, with D uncertain. Germline loops: CDR1 SGHRS, CDR2 YFSETQ. The CDR3 runs 14 residues. Trimming left V 8 bases short and J 4 bases short, with 17 bases between. The CDR3 protein is CASSGRSSSDTQYF. The DNA of the CDR3 is TGCGCCAGTTCCGGGCGGTCGAGTTCAGATACGCAGTATTTT.

This clonotype was detected a few times. The gene calls are TRBV7-9 and TRBJ1-2; unclear D gene. Per germline, CDR1 SEHNR and CDR2 FQNEAQ (reference sequence). The V end lost 5 bases, the J end lost 7 bases, and 14 bases lay between the germline ends. This CDR3 is built from 13 residues. Written as DNA, the CDR3 is TGTGCCAGCAGCCTGACGGGGTATCGTGGCTACACCTTC. Translating gives CASSLTGYRGYTF.

This clonotype has at least ten counts. The gene calls are TRBV19 and TRBJ1-4, with 7 nucleotides matching TRBD1. The CDR3 loop spans 15 amino acids. The V and J ends lost 4 bases and 4 bases, in that order; junction bases with no gene match: 6. Germline-derived CDR1 and CDR2 are LNHDA and SQIVND (reference sequence). Here the CDR3 DNA reads TGTGCCAGTAGTACCCCGACAGGGCTTAATGAAAAACTGTTTTTT. It specifies CASSTPTGLNEKLFF.